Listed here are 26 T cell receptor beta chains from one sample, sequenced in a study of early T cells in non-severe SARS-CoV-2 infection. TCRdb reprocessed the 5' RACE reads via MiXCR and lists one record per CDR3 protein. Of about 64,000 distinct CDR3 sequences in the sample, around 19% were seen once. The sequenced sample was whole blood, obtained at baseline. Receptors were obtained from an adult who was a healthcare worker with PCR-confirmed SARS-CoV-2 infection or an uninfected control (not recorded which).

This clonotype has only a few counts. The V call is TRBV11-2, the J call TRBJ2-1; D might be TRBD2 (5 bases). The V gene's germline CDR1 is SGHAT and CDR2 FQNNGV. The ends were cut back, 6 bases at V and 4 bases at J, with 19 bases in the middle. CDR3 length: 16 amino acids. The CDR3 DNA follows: TGTGCCAGCAGTCGCGGACTCGGGGAAATTTACAATGAGCAGTTCTTC. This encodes CASSRGLGEIYNEQFF.

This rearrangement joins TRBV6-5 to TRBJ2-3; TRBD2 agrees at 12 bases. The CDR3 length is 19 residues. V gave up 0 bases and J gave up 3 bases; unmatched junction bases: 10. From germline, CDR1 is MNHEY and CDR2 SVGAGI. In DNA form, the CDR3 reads TGTGCCAGCAGTTACTCGCCCCTGCCTAGCGGGGGGGCGACAGATACGCAGTATTTT. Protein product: CASSYSPLPSGGATDTQYF.

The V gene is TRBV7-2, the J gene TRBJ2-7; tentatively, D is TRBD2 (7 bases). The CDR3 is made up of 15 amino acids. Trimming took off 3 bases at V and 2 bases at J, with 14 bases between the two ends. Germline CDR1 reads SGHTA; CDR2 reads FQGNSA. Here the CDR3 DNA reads TGTGCCAGCAGCTTCGGACGGGGGGACACCTACGAGCAGTACTTC. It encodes CASSFGRGDTYEQYF.

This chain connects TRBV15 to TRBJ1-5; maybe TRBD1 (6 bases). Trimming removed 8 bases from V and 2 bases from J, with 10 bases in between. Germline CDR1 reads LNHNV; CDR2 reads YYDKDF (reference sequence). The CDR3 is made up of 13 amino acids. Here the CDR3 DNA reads TGTGCCACCTCAAAGGGGGGCAATCAGCCCCAGCATTTT. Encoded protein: CATSKGGNQPQHF.

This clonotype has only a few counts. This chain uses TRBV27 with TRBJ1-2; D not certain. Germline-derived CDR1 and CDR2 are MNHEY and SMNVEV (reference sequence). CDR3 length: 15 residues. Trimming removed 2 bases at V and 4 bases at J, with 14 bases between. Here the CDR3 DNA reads TGTGCCAGCAGTTTAAGCCCCGGGATTATCTATGGCTACACCTTC. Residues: CASSLSPGIIYGYTF.

The CDR3 DNA reads as TGTGCCAGCAGCTTGGGGACAGGGAGGACTGAAGCTTTCTTT. Protein product: CASSLGTGRTEAFF. The rearrangement links TRBV11-2 to TRBJ1-1, with 9 nucleotides matching TRBD1. Germline CDR1 reads SGHAT; CDR2 reads FQNNGV. The CDR3 is 14 residues long. V lost 3 bases, J lost 5 bases, and 4 bases stayed unmatched.

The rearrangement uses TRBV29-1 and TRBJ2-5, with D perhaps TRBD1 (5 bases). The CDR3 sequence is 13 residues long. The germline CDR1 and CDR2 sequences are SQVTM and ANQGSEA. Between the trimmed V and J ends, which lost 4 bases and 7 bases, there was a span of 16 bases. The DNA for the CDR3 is TGCAGCGTTGCGGTGGTGGGGCAGGGGACCCAGTACTTC. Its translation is CSVAVVGQGTQYF. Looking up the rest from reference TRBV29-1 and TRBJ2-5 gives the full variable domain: SAVISQKPSRDICQRGTSLTIQCQVDSQVTMMFWYRQQPGQSLTLIATANQGSEATYESGFVIDKFPISRPNLTFSTLTVSNMSPEDSSIYLCSVAVVGQGTQYFGPGTRLLVL.

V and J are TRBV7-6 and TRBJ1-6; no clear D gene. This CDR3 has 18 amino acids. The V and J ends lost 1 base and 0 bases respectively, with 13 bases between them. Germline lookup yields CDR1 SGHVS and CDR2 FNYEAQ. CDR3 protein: CASSLEITTSSYNSPLHF. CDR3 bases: TGTGCCAGCAGCTTAGAGATTACAACGAGCTCCTATAATTCACCCCTCCACTTT.

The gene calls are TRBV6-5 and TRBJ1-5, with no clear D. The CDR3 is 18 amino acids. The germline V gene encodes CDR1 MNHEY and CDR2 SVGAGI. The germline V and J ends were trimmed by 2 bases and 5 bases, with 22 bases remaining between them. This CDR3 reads CASSYAPPGAADDQPQHF. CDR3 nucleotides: TGTGCCAGCAGTTACGCCCCACCTGGCGCCGCGGACGATCAGCCCCAGCATTTT.

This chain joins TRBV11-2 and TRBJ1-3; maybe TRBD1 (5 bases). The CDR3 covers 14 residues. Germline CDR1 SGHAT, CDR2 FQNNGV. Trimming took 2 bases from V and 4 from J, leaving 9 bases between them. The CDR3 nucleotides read TGTGCCAGCAGCTTATACGGGGGAGGAAACACCATATATTTT. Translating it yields CASSLYGGGNTIYF.

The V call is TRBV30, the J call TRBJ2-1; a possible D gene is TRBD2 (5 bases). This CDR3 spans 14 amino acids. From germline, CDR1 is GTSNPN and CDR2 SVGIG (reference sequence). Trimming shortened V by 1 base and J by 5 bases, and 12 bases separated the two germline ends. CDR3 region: CAWSADVGNNEQFF. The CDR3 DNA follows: TGTGCCTGGAGTGCGGACGTCGGGAACAATGAGCAGTTCTTC. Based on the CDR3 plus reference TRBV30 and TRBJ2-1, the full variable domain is SQTIHQWPATLVQPVGSPLSLECTVEGTSNPNLYWYRQAAGRGLQLLFYSVGIGQISSEVPQNLSASRPQDRQFILSSKKLLLSDSGFYLCAWSADVGNNEQFFGPGTRLTVL.

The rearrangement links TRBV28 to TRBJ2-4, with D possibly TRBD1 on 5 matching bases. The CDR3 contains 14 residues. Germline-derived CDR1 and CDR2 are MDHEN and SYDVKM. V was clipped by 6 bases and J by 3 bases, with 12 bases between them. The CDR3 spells CASSPGLIKNIQYF. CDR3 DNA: TGTGCCAGCAGCCCAGGGCTGATCAAAAACATTCAGTACTTC.

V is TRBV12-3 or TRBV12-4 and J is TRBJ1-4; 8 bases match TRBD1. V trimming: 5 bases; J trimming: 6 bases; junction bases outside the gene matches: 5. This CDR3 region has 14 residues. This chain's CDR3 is CASSLDRDDEKLFF. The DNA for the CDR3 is TGTGCCAGCAGTCTGGACAGGGATGATGAAAAACTGTTTTTT.

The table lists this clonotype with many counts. CDR3 residues: CASSQLYGYTF. Here the CDR3 DNA reads TGTGCCAGCAGCCAACTCTATGGCTACACCTTC. The V call is TRBV3-1, the J call TRBJ1-2; no clear D. The CDR3 has 11 amino acids. Trimming shortened V by 2 bases and J by 4 bases, and 2 bases separated the two germline ends. The V gene's germline CDR1 is LGHDT and CDR2 YNNKEL (reference sequence).

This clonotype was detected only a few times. CDR3 in DNA: TGTGCCAGCAGCTCGTGGGAGGGGGTGACCGGAAACACCATATATTTT. Amino acids: CASSSWEGVTGNTIYF. The chain recombines TRBV7-9 with TRBJ1-3, with a weak D call TRBD1 (6 bases). This CDR3 has 16 amino acids. Germline values: CDR1 SEHNR, CDR2 FQNEAQ (reference sequence). With 4 bases removed from V and 4 bases from J, the gap between germline ends came to 17 bases.

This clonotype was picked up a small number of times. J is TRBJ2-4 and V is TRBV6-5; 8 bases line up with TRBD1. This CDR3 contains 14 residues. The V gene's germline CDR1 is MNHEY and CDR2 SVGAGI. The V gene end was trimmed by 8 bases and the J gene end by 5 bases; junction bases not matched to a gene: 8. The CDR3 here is CASSRQGWENIQYF. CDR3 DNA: TGTGCCAGCTCAAGACAGGGGTGGGAAAACATTCAGTACTTC.

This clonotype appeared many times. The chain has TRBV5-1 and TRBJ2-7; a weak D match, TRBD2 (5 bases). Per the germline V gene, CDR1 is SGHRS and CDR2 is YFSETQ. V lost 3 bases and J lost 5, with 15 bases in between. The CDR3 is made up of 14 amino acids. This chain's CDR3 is CASSSGSASHEQYF. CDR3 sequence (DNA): TGCGCCAGCAGCTCGGGGTCTGCGAGCCACGAGCAGTACTTC.

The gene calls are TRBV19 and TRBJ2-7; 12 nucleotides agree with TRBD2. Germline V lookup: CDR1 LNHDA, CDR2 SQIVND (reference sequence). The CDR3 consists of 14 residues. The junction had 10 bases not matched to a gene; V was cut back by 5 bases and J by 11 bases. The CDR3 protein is CASSHPTSGSRKYF. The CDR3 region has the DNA TGTGCCAGTAGTCATCCGACTAGCGGGAGTCGAAAGTACTTC.

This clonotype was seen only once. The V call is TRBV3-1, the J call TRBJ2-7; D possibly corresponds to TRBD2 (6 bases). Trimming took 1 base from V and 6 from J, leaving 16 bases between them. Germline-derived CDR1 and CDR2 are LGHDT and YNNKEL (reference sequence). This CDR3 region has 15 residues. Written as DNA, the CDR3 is TGTGCCAGCAGCCAAGCTGGAGGGTTTGCTGGCGAGCAGTACTTC. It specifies CASSQAGGFAGEQYF.

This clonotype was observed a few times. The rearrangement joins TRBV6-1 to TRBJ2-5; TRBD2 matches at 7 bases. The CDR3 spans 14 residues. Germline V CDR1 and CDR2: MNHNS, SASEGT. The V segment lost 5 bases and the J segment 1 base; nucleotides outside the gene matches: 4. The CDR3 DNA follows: TGTGCCAGCAGTATGAGCGGGACCCAAGAGACCCAGTACTTC. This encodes CASSMSGTQETQYF.

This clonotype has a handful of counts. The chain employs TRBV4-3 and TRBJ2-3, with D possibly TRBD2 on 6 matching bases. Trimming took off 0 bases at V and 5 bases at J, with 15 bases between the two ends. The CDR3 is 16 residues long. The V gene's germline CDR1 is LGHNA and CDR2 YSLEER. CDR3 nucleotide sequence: TGCGCCAGCAGCCAAGATCTCGGGGGAGCGGTAGATACGCAGTATTTT. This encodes CASSQDLGGAVDTQYF.

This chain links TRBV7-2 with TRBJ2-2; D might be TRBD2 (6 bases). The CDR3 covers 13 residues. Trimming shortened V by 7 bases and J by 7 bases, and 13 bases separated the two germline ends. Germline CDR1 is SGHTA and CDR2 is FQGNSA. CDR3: CASTLVEGGELFF. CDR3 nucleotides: TGTGCCAGCACCCTAGTGGAGGGCGGGGAGCTGTTTTTT. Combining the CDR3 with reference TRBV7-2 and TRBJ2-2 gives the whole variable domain GAGVSQSPSNKVTEKGKDVELRCDPISGHTALYWYRQSLGQGLEFLIYFQGNSAPDKSGLPSDRFSAERTGGSVSTLTIQRTQQEDSAVYLCASTLVEGGELFFGEGSRLTVL.

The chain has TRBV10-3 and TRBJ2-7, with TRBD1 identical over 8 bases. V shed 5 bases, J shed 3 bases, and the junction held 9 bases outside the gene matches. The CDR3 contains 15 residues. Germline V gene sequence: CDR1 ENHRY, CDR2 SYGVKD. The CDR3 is CAISPLDRGDYEQYF. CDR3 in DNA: TGTGCCATCAGTCCCCTTGACAGGGGCGACTACGAGCAGTACTTC.

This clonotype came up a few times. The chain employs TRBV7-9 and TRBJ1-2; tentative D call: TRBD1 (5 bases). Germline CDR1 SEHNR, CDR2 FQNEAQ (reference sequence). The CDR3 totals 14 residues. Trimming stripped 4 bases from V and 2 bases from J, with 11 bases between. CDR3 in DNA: TGTGCCAGCAGCTACGGACAAGCCAACTATGGCTACACCTTC. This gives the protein CASSYGQANYGYTF.

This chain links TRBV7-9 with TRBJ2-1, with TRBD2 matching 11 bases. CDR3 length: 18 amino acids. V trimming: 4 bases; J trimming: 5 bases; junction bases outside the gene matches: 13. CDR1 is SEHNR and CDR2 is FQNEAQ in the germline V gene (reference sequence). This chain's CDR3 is CASSSLRGTSGPHNEQFF. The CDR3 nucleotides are TGTGCCAGCAGCTCTCTACGGGGGACTAGCGGCCCTCACAATGAGCAGTTCTTC.

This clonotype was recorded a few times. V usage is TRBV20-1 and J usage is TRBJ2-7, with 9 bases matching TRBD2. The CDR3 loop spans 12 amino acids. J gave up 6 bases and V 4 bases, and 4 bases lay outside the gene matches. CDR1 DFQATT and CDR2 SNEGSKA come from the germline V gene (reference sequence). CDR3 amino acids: CSAKAGGGEQYF. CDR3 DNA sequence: TGCAGTGCTAAAGCGGGAGGCGGCGAGCAGTACTTC.